This TCR beta chain was captured by sequencing in a study of metastatic and nonmetastatic thyroid tumors. Study-wide background: Repertoire comparisons spanned blood and tumor or nodule tissue from malignant and benign thyroid patients. Overall study findings and caveats: Significantly higher TCR beta diversity was reportedly seen in malignant thyroid tumors than benign nodules, in blood and tumor.

This clone was picked up many times. Its antigen is unidentified. The CDR3 extends over 13 amino acids. Germline lookup yields CDR1 MDHEN and CDR2 SYDVKM. V was pared by 3 bases and J by 6 bases, with 6 bases between. All patients reached thyroid surgery having received no treatment beforehand. TCRdb re-clonotyped the PCR reads through MiXCR. The table has 25,000 to 35,000 clones, about 10% seen once. This clonotype originated in a female donor with papillary thyroid cancer or a benign thyroid nodule (not recorded which). Some clones in this sample may be carry-over from other donors' samples. The sequencing input was blood. This chain links TRBV28 with TRBJ1-6; D not resolved. CDR3 sequence: CASSLQLNSPLHF. In DNA, the CDR3 is TGTGCCAGCAGTTTGCAGCTTAATTCACCCCTCCACTTT.